The rows below give T cell receptor beta chains drawn from one sample of a study of tumor-infiltrating lymphocytes in primary liver carcinoma. TCRdb re-analysed the multiplex PCR reads in MiXCR, keeping a single row per CDR3 protein. Among 150,000 to 200,000 distinct CDR3 sequences listed, just under 85% were seen once. Specimen: tumor tissue from primary liver carcinoma. The receptors derive from a man between 35 and 55 years old with primary liver carcinoma and hepatitis B virus infection. Each CDR3 is given with its conserved first and last residue.

v_call | cdr3_aa
TRBV4-1 | CACSQDPSGRDMQYF
TRBV7-8 | CACSVIAGSRGEQYF
TRBV11-2 | CASTRGSCTYEKYF
TRBV28 | CATYDVAEQFF
TRBV29-1 | CIVVSSVNKPQHF
TRBV29-1 | CSVEVTWGEGEQYF
TRBV10-3 | CAITGTGSSNQPQHF
TRBV11-2 | CAGNSELYNEQFF
TRBV7-8 | CASSFIRSSYNSPLHF
TRBV11-2 | CASSADSDTGELFF
TRBV6-1 | CANSGGWWLAGELFF
TRBV6-2/TRBV6-3 | CASRLAGETYEQHF
TRBV7-8 | CANSLSYEQYF
TRBV29-1 | CSTSKARNSPLHF
TRBV6-2/TRBV6-3 | CTSSYSSEREINTGERFF
TRBV29-1 | CSVARQGSNAEAFF
TRBV11-1 | CASSYTGPFSGSCF
TRBV7-2 | CASSFYSDSNQPQHF
TRBV5-4 | CASNLPAGGPTDTRYF
TRBV11-2 | CASSSLGLAGVDTQYF
TRBV4-1 | CDSSLDDSPNIGYTF
TRBV6-5 | CASSSSGAGYEQYF